This T cell receptor (beta chain) was recovered during a study of response to subunit inactivated influenza vaccine. In TCRdb, the RT-PCR reads were re-called with MiXCR into one record per CDR3 protein. The sample includes 500,000 to 600,000 distinct CDR3 sequences, 13% of them seen just once. The CDR3 consists of 16 residues. V lost 5 bases, J lost 5 bases, and 10 bases stayed unmatched. With regard to this clonotype: What it binds is unknown.

Study-level findings and limits: Seasonal influenza vaccination, on each occasion, was suggested by the authors to recruit few new T cells.

The specimen comprised PBMCs from blood, sampled 45 days after vaccination. The clonotype comes from a man in his forties or fifties who received an inactivated influenza vaccine. This chain uses TRBV12-3 or TRBV12-4 with TRBJ2-3; 10 bases match TRBD1. Here the CDR3 DNA reads TGTGCCAGCAGTAGAACCGGGACAGGGGAGGGAGATACGCAGTATTTT. Its protein product is CASSRTGTGEGDTQYF.